The 3 T cell receptor beta chains presented below share a single source sample, sequenced in a study of response to subunit inactivated influenza vaccine. TCRdb called the RT-PCR reads again in MiXCR, with one record for every CDR3 protein. This table holds approximately 500,000 distinct CDR3 sequences, roughly 13% found once. Sequences were derived from PBMCs from blood, sampled around seven weeks after vaccination. These receptors were collected from a middle-aged man who received an inactivated influenza vaccine.

This clonotype was seen many times. V and J are TRBV7-2 and TRBJ2-5, with D perhaps matching TRBD2 (6 bases). The CDR3 spans 13 residues. V was cut by 5 bases and J by 2 bases, with 9 bases left in between. Germline CDR1 reads SGHTA; CDR2 reads FQGNSA. CDR3 in amino acids: CASSPLAQETQYF. For the CDR3, the DNA is TGTGCCAGCAGCCCACTAGCTCAAGAGACCCAGTACTTC.

Only a few counts were recorded for this clonotype. This chain links TRBV28 with TRBJ2-1; TRBD2 matches 7 bases. The germline CDR1 and CDR2 sequences are MDHEN and SYDVKM. CDR3 length equals 12 residues. Trimming removed 7 bases from V and 10 bases from J; junction bases left unmatched: 7. Here the CDR3 reads CASTGGSGEQFF. Here the CDR3 DNA reads TGTGCCAGCACTGGGGGTAGCGGGGAGCAGTTCTTC.

The chain joins TRBV4-2 to TRBJ2-5; tentatively, D is TRBD2 (5 bases). V shed 0 bases and J shed 1 base, with 9 bases lying between them. Germline V gives CDR1 LGHNA, CDR2 YNFKEQ. There are 15 residues in the CDR3. The CDR3 loop reads CASSQDQRVQETQYF. Here the CDR3 DNA reads TGTGCCAGCAGCCAAGATCAGAGGGTCCAAGAGACCCAGTACTTC.